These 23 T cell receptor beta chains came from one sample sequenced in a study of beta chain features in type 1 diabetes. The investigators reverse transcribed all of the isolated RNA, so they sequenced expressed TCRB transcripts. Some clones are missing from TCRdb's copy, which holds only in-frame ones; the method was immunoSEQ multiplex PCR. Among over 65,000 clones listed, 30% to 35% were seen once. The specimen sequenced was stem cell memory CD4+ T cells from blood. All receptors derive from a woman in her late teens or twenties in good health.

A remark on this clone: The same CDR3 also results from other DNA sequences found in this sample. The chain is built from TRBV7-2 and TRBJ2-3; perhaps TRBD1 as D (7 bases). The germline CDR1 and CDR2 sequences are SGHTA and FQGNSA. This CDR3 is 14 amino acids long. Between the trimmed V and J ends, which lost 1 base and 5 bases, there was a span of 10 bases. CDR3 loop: CASSLDRGGDTQYF. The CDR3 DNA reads TGTGCCAGCAGCTTAGACAGGGGAGGAGATACGCAGTATTTT.

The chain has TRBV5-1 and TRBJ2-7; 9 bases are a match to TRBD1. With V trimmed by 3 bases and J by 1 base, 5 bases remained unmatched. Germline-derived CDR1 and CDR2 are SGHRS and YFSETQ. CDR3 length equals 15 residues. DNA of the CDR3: TGCGCCAGCAGCTCTGGACAGGGGTATTCCTACGAGCAGTACTTC. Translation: CASSSGQGYSYEQYF.

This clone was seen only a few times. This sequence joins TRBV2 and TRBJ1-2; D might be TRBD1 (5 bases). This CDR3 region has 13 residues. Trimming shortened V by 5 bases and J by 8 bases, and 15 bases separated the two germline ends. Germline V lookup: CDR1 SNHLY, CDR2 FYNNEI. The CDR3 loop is CASSQGAGIGYTF. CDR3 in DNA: TGTGCCAGCAGTCAAGGGGCAGGGATCGGCTACACCTTC.

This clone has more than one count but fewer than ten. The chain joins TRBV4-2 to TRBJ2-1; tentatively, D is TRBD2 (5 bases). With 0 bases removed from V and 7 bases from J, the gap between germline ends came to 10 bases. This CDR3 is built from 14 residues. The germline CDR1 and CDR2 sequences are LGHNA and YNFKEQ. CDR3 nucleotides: TGTGCCAGCAGCCAAGATGGGAGATTTAATGAGCAGTTCTTC. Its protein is CASSQDGRFNEQFF.

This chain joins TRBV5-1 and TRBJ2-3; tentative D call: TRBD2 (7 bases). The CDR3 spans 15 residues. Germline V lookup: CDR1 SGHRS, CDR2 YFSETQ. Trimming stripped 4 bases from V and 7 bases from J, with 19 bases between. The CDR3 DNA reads TGCGCCAGCAGCACGGACTTCGGGGGGCGAAATACGCAGTATTTT. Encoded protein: CASSTDFGGRNTQYF.

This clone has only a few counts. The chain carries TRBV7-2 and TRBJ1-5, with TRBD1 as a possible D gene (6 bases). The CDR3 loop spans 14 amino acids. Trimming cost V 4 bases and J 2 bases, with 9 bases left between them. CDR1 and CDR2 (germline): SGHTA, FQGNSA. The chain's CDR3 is CASSSTGRNQPQHF. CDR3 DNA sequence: TGTGCCAGCAGCTCGACAGGACGCAATCAGCCCCAGCATTTT.

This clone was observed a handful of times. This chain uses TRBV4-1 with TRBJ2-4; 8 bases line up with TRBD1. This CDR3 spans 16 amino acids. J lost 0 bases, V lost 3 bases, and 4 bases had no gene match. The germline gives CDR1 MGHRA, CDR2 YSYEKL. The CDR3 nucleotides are TGCGCCAGCAGCCACTTGACAGGGGTAGCCAAAAACATTCAGTACTTC. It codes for CASSHLTGVAKNIQYF.

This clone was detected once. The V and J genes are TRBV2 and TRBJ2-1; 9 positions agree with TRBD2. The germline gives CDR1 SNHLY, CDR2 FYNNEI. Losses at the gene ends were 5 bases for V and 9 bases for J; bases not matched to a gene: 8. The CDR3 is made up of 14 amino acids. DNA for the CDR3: TGTGCCAGCAGTAAGTCAGCGGGGGGCGGTGAGCAGTTCTTC. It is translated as CASSKSAGGGEQFF.

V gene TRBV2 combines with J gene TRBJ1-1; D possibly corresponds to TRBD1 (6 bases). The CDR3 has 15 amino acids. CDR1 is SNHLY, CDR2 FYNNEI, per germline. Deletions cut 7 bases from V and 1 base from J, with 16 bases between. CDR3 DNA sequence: TGTGCCAGCAACAAAGGGGGACCGGAGAACACTGAAGCTTTCTTT. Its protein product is CASNKGGPENTEAFF.

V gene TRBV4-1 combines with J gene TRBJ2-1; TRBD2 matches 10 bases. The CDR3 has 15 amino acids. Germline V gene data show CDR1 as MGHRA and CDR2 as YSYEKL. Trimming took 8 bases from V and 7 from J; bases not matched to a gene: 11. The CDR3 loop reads CASGTSGRATNEQFF. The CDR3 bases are TGCGCCAGCGGTACGAGCGGGAGGGCGACGAATGAGCAGTTCTTC.

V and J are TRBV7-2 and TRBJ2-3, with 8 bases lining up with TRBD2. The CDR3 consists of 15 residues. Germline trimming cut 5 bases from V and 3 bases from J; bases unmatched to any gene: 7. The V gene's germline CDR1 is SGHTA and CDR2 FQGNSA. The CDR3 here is CASSLRGGITDTQYF. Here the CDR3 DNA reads TGTGCCAGCAGCCTACGGGGGGGCATTACAGATACGCAGTATTTT.

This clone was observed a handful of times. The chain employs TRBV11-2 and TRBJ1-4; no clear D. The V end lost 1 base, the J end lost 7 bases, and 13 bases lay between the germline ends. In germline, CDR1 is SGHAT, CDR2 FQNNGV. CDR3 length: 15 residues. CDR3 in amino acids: CASSLGQFGGEKLFF. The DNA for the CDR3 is TGTGCCAGCAGCTTAGGGCAATTTGGTGGTGAAAAACTGTTTTTT.

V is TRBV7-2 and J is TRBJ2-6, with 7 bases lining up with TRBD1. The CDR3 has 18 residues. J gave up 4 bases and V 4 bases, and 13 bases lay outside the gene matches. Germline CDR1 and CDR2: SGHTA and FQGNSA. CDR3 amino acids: CASSSRQGTGSGANVLTF. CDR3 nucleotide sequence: TGTGCCAGCAGCTCGAGACAGGGAACGGGGTCAGGGGCCAACGTCCTGACTTTC.

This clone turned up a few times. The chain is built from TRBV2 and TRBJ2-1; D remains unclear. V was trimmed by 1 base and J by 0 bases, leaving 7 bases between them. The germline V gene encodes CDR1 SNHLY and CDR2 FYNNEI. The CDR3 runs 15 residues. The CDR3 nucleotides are TGTGCCAGCAGTGAAGTGCGTTTCTCCTACAATGAGCAGTTCTTC. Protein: CASSEVRFSYNEQFF.

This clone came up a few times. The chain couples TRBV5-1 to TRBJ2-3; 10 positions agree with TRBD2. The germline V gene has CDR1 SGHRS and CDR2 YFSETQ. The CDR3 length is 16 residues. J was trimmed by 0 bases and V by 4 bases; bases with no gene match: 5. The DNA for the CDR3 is TGCGCCAGCAGCACTGGACTAGCGGAGAGCACAGATACGCAGTATTTT. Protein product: CASSTGLAESTDTQYF.

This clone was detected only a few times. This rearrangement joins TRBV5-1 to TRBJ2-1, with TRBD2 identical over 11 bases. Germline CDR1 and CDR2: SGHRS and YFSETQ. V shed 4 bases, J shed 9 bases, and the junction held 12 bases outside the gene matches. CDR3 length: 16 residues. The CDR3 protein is CASSPRGSGGAGEQFF. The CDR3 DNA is TGCGCCAGCAGCCCCAGGGGTAGCGGGGGGGCCGGTGAGCAGTTCTTC. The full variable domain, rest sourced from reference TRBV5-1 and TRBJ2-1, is KAGVTQTPRYLIKTRGQQVTLSCSPISGHRSVSWYQQTPGQGLQFLFEYFSETQRNKGNFPGRFSGRQFSNSRSEMNVSTLELGDSALYLCASSPRGSGGAGEQFFGPGTRLTVL.

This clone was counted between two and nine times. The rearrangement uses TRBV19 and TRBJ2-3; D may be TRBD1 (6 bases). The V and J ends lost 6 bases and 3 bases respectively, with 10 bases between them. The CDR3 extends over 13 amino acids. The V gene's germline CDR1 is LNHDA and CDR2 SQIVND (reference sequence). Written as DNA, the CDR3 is TGTGCCAGTAGCCACAGGGTAACAGATACGCAGTATTTT. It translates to CASSHRVTDTQYF.

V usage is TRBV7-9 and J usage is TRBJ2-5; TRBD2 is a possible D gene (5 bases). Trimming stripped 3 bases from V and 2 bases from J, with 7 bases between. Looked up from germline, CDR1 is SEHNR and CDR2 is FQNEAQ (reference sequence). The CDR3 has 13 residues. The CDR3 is CASSLRVQETQYF. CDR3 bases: TGTGCCAGCAGCTTGAGGGTTCAAGAGACCCAGTACTTC.

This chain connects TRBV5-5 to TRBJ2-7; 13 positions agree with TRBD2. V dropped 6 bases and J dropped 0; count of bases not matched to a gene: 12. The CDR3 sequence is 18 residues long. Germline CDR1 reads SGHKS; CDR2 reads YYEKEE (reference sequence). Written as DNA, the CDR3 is TGTGCCAGCACCCCTTGGAGGACTAGCGGGAGAAGCTCCTACGAGCAGTACTTC. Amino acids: CASTPWRTSGRSSYEQYF. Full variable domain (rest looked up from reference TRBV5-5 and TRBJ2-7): DAGVTQSPTHLIKTRGQQVTLRCSPISGHKSVSWYQQVLGQGPQFIFQYYEKEERGRGNFPDRFSARQFPNYSSELNVNALLLGDSALYLCASTPWRTSGRSSYEQYFGPGTRLTVT.

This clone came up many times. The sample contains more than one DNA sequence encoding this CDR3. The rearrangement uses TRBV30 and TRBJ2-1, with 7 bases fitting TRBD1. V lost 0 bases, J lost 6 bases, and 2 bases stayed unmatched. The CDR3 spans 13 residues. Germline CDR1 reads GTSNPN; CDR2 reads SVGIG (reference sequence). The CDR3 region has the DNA TGTGCCTGGAGTGTAGGGGACAGCAATGAGCAGTTCTTC. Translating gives CAWSVGDSNEQFF. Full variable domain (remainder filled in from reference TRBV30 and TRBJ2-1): SQTIHQWPATLVQPVGSPLSLECTVEGTSNPNLYWYRQAAGRGLQLLFYSVGIGQISSEVPQNLSASRPQDRQFILSSKKLLLSDSGFYLCAWSVGDSNEQFFGPGTRLTVL.

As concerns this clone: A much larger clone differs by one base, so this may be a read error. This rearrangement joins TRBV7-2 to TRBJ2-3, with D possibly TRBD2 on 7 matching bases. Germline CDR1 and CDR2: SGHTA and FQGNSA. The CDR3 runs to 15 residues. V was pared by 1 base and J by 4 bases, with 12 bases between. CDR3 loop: CASSLVGGASDTQYF. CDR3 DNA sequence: TGTGCCAGCAGCTTAGTGGGGGGGGCCTCAGATACGCAGTATTTT.

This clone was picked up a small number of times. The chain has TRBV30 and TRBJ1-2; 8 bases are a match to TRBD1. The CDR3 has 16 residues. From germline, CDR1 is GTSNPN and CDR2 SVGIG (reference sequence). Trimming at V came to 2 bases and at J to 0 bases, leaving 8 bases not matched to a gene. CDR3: CAWSQGTGASNYGYTF. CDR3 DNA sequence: TGTGCCTGGAGTCAGGGGACAGGAGCCTCTAACTATGGCTACACCTTC.

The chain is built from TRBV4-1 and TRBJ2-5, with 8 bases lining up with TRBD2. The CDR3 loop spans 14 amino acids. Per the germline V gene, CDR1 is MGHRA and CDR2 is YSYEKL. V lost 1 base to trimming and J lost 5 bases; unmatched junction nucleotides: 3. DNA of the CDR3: TGCGCCAGCAGCCAAGGGGCGGGGGGTGAGACCCAGTACTTC. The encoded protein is CASSQGAGGETQYF.